The next 13 T cell receptor beta chains were all read from a single sample in a study of T cells in Graves' hyperthyroidism and ophthalmopathy. TCR beta CDR3 regions were amplified from RNA transcripts. First-round RT-PCR of the TCR CDR3 relied on the HTBI primer set. From the multiplex PCR reads, TCRdb called clonotypes with MiXCR, one entry per CDR3 protein. The data contain under 400,000 distinct CDR3 sequences, more than 15% of them singletons. The sequenced material came from blood. The source of these receptors is a woman younger than 35 with Graves' hyperthyroidism that later progressed to Graves' ophthalmopathy.

The rearrangement links TRBV6-1 to TRBJ2-7; D unclear. The V end lost 6 bases, the J end lost 5 bases, and 5 bases lay between the germline ends. The germline V gene encodes CDR1 MNHNS and CDR2 SASEGT. This CDR3 has 10 residues. The CDR3 DNA is TGTGCCAGCAGATCCCACGAGCAGTACTTC. Translating gives CASRSHEQYF.

This clonotype appeared many times. This sequence joins TRBV10-3 and TRBJ2-2, with D possibly matching TRBD2 (5 bases). The CDR3 loop spans 13 amino acids. Germline loops: CDR1 ENHRY, CDR2 SYGVKD. Trimming removed 0 bases at V and 8 bases at J, with 7 bases between. The CDR3 protein is CAISESAAGELFF. CDR3 sequence (DNA): TGTGCCATCAGTGAGTCAGCGGCGGGGGAGCTGTTTTTT.

This clonotype was seen many times. This sequence joins TRBV18 and TRBJ2-7; TRBD2 matches at 9 bases. This CDR3 spans 16 amino acids. Germline V gene lookup returns CDR1 KGHSH and CDR2 LQKENI. J lost 0 bases, V lost 4 bases, and 7 bases had no gene match. The CDR3 sequence is CASSLGPTSGSYEQYF. CDR3 sequence (DNA): TGTGCCAGCTCACTCGGCCCGACTAGCGGCTCCTACGAGCAGTACTTC.

This clonotype appeared a few times. The CDR3 bases are TGCAGTGCTAGAGATTGGACTAGCGGACAGGGGGAGACCCAGTACTTC. Translated, it gives CSARDWTSGQGETQYF. The genes are TRBV20-1 and TRBJ2-5, with D possibly being TRBD2 (10 bases). The CDR3 contains 16 residues. The V gene lost 0 bases and the J gene lost 5 bases, with 19 bases spanning the gap. CDR1 DFQATT and CDR2 SNEGSKA come from the germline V gene (reference sequence).

This clonotype was observed at least ten times. CDR3 nucleotides: TGCGCCAGCAGCCCGGACAGGGGTCACGGGGAGCTGTTTTTT. Its translation: CASSPDRGHGELFF. V usage is TRBV5-1 and J usage is TRBJ2-2; TRBD1 matches at 9 bases. J was trimmed by 7 bases and V by 4 bases; bases with no gene match: 5. Germline loops: CDR1 SGHRS, CDR2 YFSETQ. The CDR3 runs 14 residues. Drawing the rest from reference TRBV5-1 and TRBJ2-2, the complete variable domain is KAGVTQTPRYLIKTRGQQVTLSCSPISGHRSVSWYQQTPGQGLQFLFEYFSETQRNKGNFPGRFSGRQFSNSRSEMNVSTLELGDSALYLCASSPDRGHGELFFGEGSRLTVL.

This clonotype was detected many times. The rearrangement links TRBV11-2 to TRBJ2-3, with 7 nucleotides matching TRBD2. The CDR3 is 15 amino acids. The J segment lost 5 bases and the V segment lost 3 bases, leaving 8 bases of the junction unmatched. Germline loops: CDR1 SGHAT, CDR2 FQNNGV. The CDR3 reads CASSFSGRPVDTQYF. The CDR3 nucleotides read TGTGCCAGCAGCTTTAGCGGGCGCCCAGTAGATACGCAGTATTTT.

The table lists this clonotype with many counts. This chain joins TRBV6-1 and TRBJ2-4; TRBD2 matches at 7 bases. Losses at the gene ends were 4 bases for V and 3 bases for J; bases not matched to a gene: 15. Germline CDR1 is MNHNS and CDR2 is SASEGT. The CDR3 extends over 18 amino acids. This CDR3 reads CASSVSIGGSGVKNIQYF. CDR3 in DNA: TGTGCCAGCAGTGTCAGCATAGGCGGGAGCGGTGTCAAAAACATTCAGTACTTC.

The chain combines TRBV20-1 with TRBJ1-1; D may be TRBD1 (5 bases). Germline CDR1 reads DFQATT; CDR2 reads SNEGSKA (reference sequence). Trimming removed 3 bases at V and 4 bases at J, with 15 bases between. This CDR3 is 14 amino acids long. The CDR3 DNA reads TGCAGTGCTAGCGAGGGCGCGGGGGGCACTGAAGCTTTCTTT. Translation gives CSASEGAGGTEAFF.

In its sample, this clonotype was seen many times. The V call is TRBV7-6, the J call TRBJ2-3; weak D call: TRBD1 (7 bases). Germline CDR1 reads SGHVS; CDR2 reads FNYEAQ. This CDR3 has 15 residues. V was clipped by 4 bases and J by 2 bases, with 13 bases between them. The CDR3 loop reads CASSSRQGLTDTQYF. The CDR3 DNA follows: TGTGCCAGCAGCTCCCGACAGGGACTCACAGATACGCAGTATTTT. The whole variable domain, filled in from reference TRBV7-6 and TRBJ2-3, reads GAGVSQSPRYKVTKRGQDVALRCDPISGHVSLYWYRQALGQGPEFLTYFNYEAQQDKSGLPNDRFSAERPEGSISTLTIQRTEQRDSAMYRCASSSRQGLTDTQYFGPGTRLTVL.

Only a few counts were recorded for this clonotype. The V gene is TRBV28, the J gene TRBJ2-1, with 11 nucleotides matching TRBD2. There are 17 residues in the CDR3. V trimming: 6 bases; J trimming: 4 bases; junction bases outside the gene matches: 11. Germline CDR1 and CDR2: MDHEN and SYDVKM. CDR3 in DNA: TGTGCCAGCAGAGAGAGTTTTCGACTAGCGGGATACAATGAGCAGTTCTTC. Amino acids: CASRESFRLAGYNEQFF. Full variable domain (outside the CDR3, taken from reference TRBV28 and TRBJ2-1): DVKVTQSSRYLVKRTGEKVFLECVQDMDHENMFWYRQDPGLGLRLIYFSYDVKMKEKGDIPEGYSVSREKKERFSLILESASTNQTSMYLCASRESFRLAGYNEQFFGPGTRLTVL.

The chain has TRBV7-9 and TRBJ2-7; D remains ambiguous. CDR1 is SEHNR and CDR2 is FQNEAQ in the germline V gene (reference sequence). This CDR3 contains 13 residues. V was pared by 0 bases and J by 4 bases, with 7 bases between. CDR3 DNA sequence: TGTGCCAGCAGCTTAGCCGCGGTGTACGAGCAGTACTTC. It encodes CASSLAAVYEQYF.

This clonotype was observed a handful of times. This chain uses TRBV27 with TRBJ2-7; TRBD2 matches 13 bases. Germline trimming cut 5 bases from V and 7 bases from J; bases unmatched to any gene: 8. The CDR3 totals 15 residues. Germline assignment: CDR1 MNHEY and CDR2 SMNVEV (reference sequence). This CDR3 is CASSPRTSGGREQYF. The DNA of the CDR3 is TGTGCCAGCAGTCCCCGGACTAGCGGGGGCCGTGAGCAGTACTTC.

This clonotype was seen a few times. This CDR3 reads CASSDSSGDTDTQYF. DNA of the CDR3: TGTGCCAGCAGTGACTCCTCGGGAGACACAGATACGCAGTATTTT. The chain joins TRBV6-4 to TRBJ2-3; a weak D match, TRBD2 (6 bases). Germline V gene lookup returns CDR1 MRHNA and CDR2 SNTAGT. Trimming took off 0 bases at V and 2 bases at J, with 9 bases between the two ends. The CDR3 runs 15 residues.